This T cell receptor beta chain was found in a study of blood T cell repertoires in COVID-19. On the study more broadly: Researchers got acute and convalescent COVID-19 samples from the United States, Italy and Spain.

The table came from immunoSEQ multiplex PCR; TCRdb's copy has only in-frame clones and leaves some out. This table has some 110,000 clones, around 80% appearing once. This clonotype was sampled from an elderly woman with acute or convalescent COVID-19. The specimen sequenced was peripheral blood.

CDR3 bases: TGTGCCAGCGGCGAACAGGTGGGGTCCTACGAGCAGTACTTC. Translation: CASGEQVGSYEQYF. The rearrangement joins TRBV10-3 to TRBJ2-7; D may be TRBD1 (5 bases). V was pared by 10 bases and J by 1 base, with 17 bases between. The germline V gene encodes CDR1 ENHRY and CDR2 SYGVKD. The CDR3 length is 14 residues.